This T cell receptor (beta chain) was recovered during a study of radiotherapy plus CTLA-4 blockade in lung cancer. The wider study: An objective response was seen in about 18% of patients, and disease control in 30% to 35%.

Assay used: immunoSEQ multiplex PCR; TCRdb lists only in-frame clones, some missing. The sample includes tens of thousands of clones, roughly four fifths seen only once; the top ten take 0.82%. The J segment lost 5 bases and the V segment lost 2 bases, leaving 5 bases of the junction unmatched. The CDR3 has 15 residues. In germline, CDR1 is MNHNS, CDR2 SASEGT. Ipilimumab CTLA-4 blockade and focal radiation were given to patients with chemo-refractory metastatic non-small-cell lung cancer. Worth noting for this clone: Its antigen is still unknown.

Notes on the study in general: Blood-borne expansion of tumor-derived TCR clones followed radiotherapy plus ipilimumab. Strongest reported response predictors: early blood clone changes and post-radiation interferon-beta.

The rearrangement links TRBV6-1 to TRBJ2-1; 8 bases are shared with TRBD2. This clonotype originated in a human donor with non-small cell lung cancer who had stable disease on radiotherapy plus ipilimumab. Sample: peripheral blood, taken from a patient treated with radiotherapy plus ipilimumab. The CDR3 bases are TGTGCCAGCAGTGAAACGGGGGGGTTACACAATGAGCAGTTCTTC. Amino acids: CASSETGGLHNEQFF.